The 2 T cell receptor beta chains below come from one sample, sequenced in a study of T cells in Graves' hyperthyroidism and ophthalmopathy. Amplified regions were TCR beta CDR3 sequences from RNA transcripts. The HTBI primer set was used in a first-round RT-PCR of the TCR CDR3. TCRdb reprocessed the multiplex PCR reads via MiXCR and lists one record per CDR3 protein. The table includes about 360,000 distinct CDR3 sequences, less than 15% detected once. The specimen was blood. The receptors were sampled from a woman aged 18-30 years with Graves' hyperthyroidism.

This clonotype was picked up many times. CDR3 sequence (DNA): TGCGCCAGCAGCGTATCACAGGGCACAGAGCCCCAGCATTTT. Translating gives CASSVSQGTEPQHF. V gene TRBV5-1 combines with J gene TRBJ1-5, with D maybe TRBD1 (6 bases). Germline V gene data show CDR1 as SGHRS and CDR2 as YFSETQ. V was cut by 4 bases and J by 8 bases, with 16 bases left in between. The CDR3 covers 14 residues.

This clonotype was detected many times. The chain employs TRBV7-2 and TRBJ1-2; TRBD1 matches at 8 bases. The CDR3 totals 12 residues. V trimming: 8 bases; J trimming: 5 bases; junction bases outside the gene matches: 4. CDR1 is SGHTA, CDR2 FQGNSA, per germline. This CDR3 is CASGRTGYGYTF. The CDR3 DNA sequence: TGTGCCAGCGGACGGACAGGGTATGGCTACACCTTC.